These T cell receptor beta chains were read from a single sample in a study of tumor and adjacent non-tumor tissue in lung cancer. TCRdb re-derived calls from the multiplex PCR reads in MiXCR, one entry per CDR3 protein. The repertoire holds roughly 49,000 distinct CDR3 sequences, with just under 75% as singletons. The sequencing input was distant non-tumor lung tissue. Receptors originate from a woman aged 60-70 years with non-small cell lung cancer. Each CDR3 is given with its conserved first and last residue. D genes are given only for firm matches. Size tells how often a clone was seen (once, few, many) or the class of an expanded clone, and some rows leave it out.

>TRBJ2-4|TRBV2|.|.
TGTGTCAGCGTCAGGCTTGTGGGCATTCAGTACTTC
CVSVRLVGIQYF
>TRBJ2-3|TRBV29-1|.|.
TGCAGTGCGACTACGTCGACCGATATGCAGTATTTT
CSATTSTDMQYF
>TRBJ2-5|TRBV5-1|.|.
TGCGCCAGCAGGTCCTTTTACAGCGGTCAAGAGACCCAGTACTTC
CASRSFYSGQETQYF
>TRBJ1-2|TRBV12-3/TRBV12-4|.|.
TGTGCCAGCAGTATTCCGAGGATACCGGACTACACCTTC
CASSIPRIPDYTF
>TRBJ2-7|TRBV29-1|.|.
TGCAGCGCAGGTCGGGGAATCAACGAGCAGTATTTC
CSAGRGINEQYF
>TRBJ2-2|TRBV25-1|once|TRBD1
TGTGCCAGCAGCGAATTACAGGGGAACACCGGGGAGATGTCTTTT
CASSELQGNTGEMSF
>TRBJ1-6|TRBV11-3|.|.
TGTGCCAGCAGCCTAGAGGCCAGACATAATTCACCCCTCCACTTT
CASSLEARHNSPLHF
>TRBJ2-5|TRBV6-5|.|.
TGCGCCAGCAGTGCCCACGGAGAGGGAGAGACCCAGTACTTC
CASSAHGEGETQYF
>TRBJ2-6|TRBV12-3/TRBV12-4|.|.
TGTACCAGCAGAGGCGGGCGAGTCTCCGGGGCCAACGTCTTGACTTTC
CTSRGGRVSGANVLTF
>TRBJ2-3|TRBV11-2|.|.
TGTGCCAGCAGCGTAGATTTGACAGGCAATCGGCCCCAGTATTTT
CASSVDLTGNRPQYF
>TRBJ2-6|TRBV6-1|.|.
TGTGCCATCAAAACATGGACAAGCTCTGGGGCCAACGTCCTGACTTTC
CAIKTWTSSGANVLTF
>TRBJ1-2|TRBV29-1|once|.
TGCAGCATTGAGCTACTTGCCCGACAGGATAAATATGGCTACACCTTC
CSIELLARQDKYGYTF
>TRBJ2-2|TRBV4-3|many|TRBD2
TGCGCCAGCAGCCAACGTAGCGGGAGGGGATTCGGCGGGGAGCTGTTTTTT
CASSQRSGRGFGGELFF
>TRBJ1-1|TRBV14|.|TRBD1
TGTACCAGCAGCTGGGACAGGAACATTGAAGCTTTCTTT
CTSSWDRNIEAFF
>TRBJ1-1|TRBV29-1|.|.
TGTAGCGTTGTTCACACTGAACCTCTCTTT
CSVVHTEPLF
>TRBJ2-7|TRBV5-4|.|TRBD1
TGTGCCAGCAGCAGCTGGGACAGGGCCGTGCAGTGCTTC
CASSSWDRAVQCF
>TRBJ2-1|TRBV6-2/TRBV6-3|.|.
TGTGCCAGCAGTTACGGTCTGGGGGAGAGCAATGAGCCGTTCTTC
CASSYGLGESNEPFF
>TRBJ2-7|TRBV28|.|.
TGTGCCAGCAGGACCAGACGGGTAACCTACGAGCAGTACTTC
CASRTRRVTYEQYF
>TRBJ2-7|TRBV6-2/TRBV6-3|.|.
TGTGCCAGCAGCCACTCCGGACACTCCTACGAGCAGTACTTC
CASSHSGHSYEQYF
>TRBJ2-5|TRBV12-3/TRBV12-4|medium-sized|TRBD2
TGTGCCAGCAGCGCTAGCGGGGGGTACCAAGAGACCCAGTACTTC
CASSASGGYQETQYF
>TRBJ1-6|TRBV6-6|once|.
TGTGCCTGCAGTTTTGACGAAGAGAGCTCCTATAATTCACCCCTCAACTTT
CACSFDEESSYNSPLNF
>TRBJ1-5|TRBV4-3|.|.
TGCGCCAGCAGTCAAGATCGTGGCAATCAGCCCCGACATTTT
CASSQDRGNQPRHF
>TRBJ2-1|TRBV6-2/TRBV6-3|.|.
TGTGCCTGCAGTTACAGGCAGGGGACTAAGAATGAGCAGTTCTTC
CACSYRQGTKNEQFF
>TRBJ2-7|TRBV6-5|once|TRBD1
TGTGCCGGCACACCTGACCTCGACAGGGGGTACGAGCAGTACTTC
CAGTPDLDRGYEQYF
>TRBJ2-4|TRBV6-1|many|TRBD1
TGTGCCAGCAGTGAACGGGGACAGGGGGCCGTGGGCAAAAACATTCAGTACTTC
CASSERGQGAVGKNIQYF
>TRBJ1-1|TRBV29-1|.|TRBD1
TGCAGCATTGAACAGGGGGTCACTGAAGCTTTCTTT
CSIEQGVTEAFF
>TRBJ1-2|TRBV4-1|many|TRBD1
TGCGCCAGCAGCCAAGGACAGGGACTTAACTATGGCTACACCTTC
CASSQGQGLNYGYTF
>TRBJ2-7|TRBV4-2|.|.
TGTGCCAGCGGTCAGGAGGTGGCAGGCCTCTACGAGCAGCACTTC
CASGQEVAGLYEQHF
>TRBJ2-3|TRBV20-1|.|.
TGCAGCGCTCAGACCAGGACCAAACCCCCAGATACGCAGTATTTT
CSAQTRTKPPDTQYF